The 30 T cell receptor beta chains listed next were all sequenced from one sample in a study of cytomegalovirus exposure and HLA in healthy donors. The PCR ran on 60 Vbeta and 13 Jbeta primers. Generated by immunoSEQ multiplex PCR, the TCRdb table keeps only in-frame clones and is missing some. The repertoire includes 70,000 to 90,000 clones, 65% to 75% of them detected once, and 3.5% to 5% sits in the top ten. The sequenced sample was PBMCs. The origin of the receptors is a man aged 55 to 70 in good health and CMV-seronegative.

The chain uses TRBV6-5 and TRBJ2-2; D is possibly TRBD2 (5 bases). Germline CDR1 is MNHEY and CDR2 is SVGAGI. The CDR3 covers 16 residues. V was trimmed by 0 bases and J by 4 bases, leaving 12 bases between them. DNA for the CDR3: TGTGCCAGCAGTTACTCCGGGAATTGGGTCACCGGGGAGCTGTTTTTT. It yields the protein CASSYSGNWVTGELFF.

The V call is TRBV7-8, the J call TRBJ1-6; no firm D call. Trimming took 5 bases from V and 0 from J, leaving 11 bases between them. Looked up from germline, CDR1 is SGHVS and CDR2 is FQNEAQ. This CDR3 spans 16 amino acids. The CDR3 protein is CASSPRGSSYNSPLHF. The CDR3 nucleotides are TGTGCCAGCAGCCCCCGCGGGAGCTCCTATAATTCACCCCTCCACTTT.

The V and J genes are TRBV12-5 and TRBJ2-7; 7 bases are shared with TRBD1. Germline CDR1 LGHNT, CDR2 FRNRAP. The CDR3 consists of 13 residues. After removal of 7 bases from V and 7 bases from J, the junction contained 10 bases not matched to a gene. The CDR3 protein is CASAKQGIWEQYF. For the CDR3, the DNA is TGTGCTAGTGCAAAACAGGGGATTTGGGAGCAGTACTTC.

This chain joins TRBV30 and TRBJ2-6, with 8 bases aligning to TRBD2. The CDR3 extends over 16 amino acids. Germline CDR1 is GTSNPN and CDR2 is SVGIG (reference sequence). The V gene end was trimmed by 4 bases and the J gene end by 0 bases; junction bases not matched to a gene: 5. CDR3 DNA sequence: TGTGCCTGGAAATCTCGGGGGGGCTCTGGGGCCAACGTCCTGACTTTC. Amino acid sequence: CAWKSRGGSGANVLTF.

The CDR3 is CASSVGARGGANVLTF. CDR3 coding DNA: TGTGCCAGCAGCGTTGGCGCCCGAGGTGGGGCCAACGTCCTGACTTTC. V usage is TRBV9 and J usage is TRBJ2-6; D gene unclear. CDR1 and CDR2 from the germline V gene are SGDLS and YYNGEE. The V end was cut by 2 bases, the J end by 3 bases, with 12 bases between. The CDR3 totals 16 residues.

The J gene is TRBJ1-1, the V gene TRBV2, with D possibly being TRBD1 (5 bases). Germline values: CDR1 SNHLY, CDR2 FYNNEI. The V end was cut by 1 base, the J end by 7 bases, with 13 bases between. There are 14 residues in the CDR3. The CDR3 DNA sequence: TGTGCCAGCAGTGAAGTGGGGCTAAGGGATGAAGCTTTCTTT. Protein product: CASSEVGLRDEAFF.

This clone came up once. The V gene is TRBV7-9, the J gene TRBJ1-4; D not certain. Germline-derived CDR1 and CDR2 are SEHNR and FQNEAQ (reference sequence). The CDR3 sequence is 16 residues long. The V gene lost 5 bases and the J gene lost 3 bases, with 16 bases spanning the gap. CDR3: CASSRSGSTANEKLFF. CDR3 in DNA: TGTGCCAGCAGCCGATCTGGGAGTACCGCTAATGAAAAACTGTTTTTT.

V is TRBV5-5 and J is TRBJ1-6; D unresolved. Per germline, CDR1 SGHKS and CDR2 YYEKEE (reference sequence). The V gene lost 1 base and the J gene lost 5 bases, with 10 bases spanning the gap. The CDR3 has 15 amino acids. CDR3 loop: CASSLMQDNNSPLHF. The CDR3 DNA reads TGTGCCAGCAGCTTGATGCAGGATAATAATTCACCCCTCCACTTT.

This chain uses TRBV10-3 with TRBJ2-5; 8 bases line up with TRBD2. The germline CDR1 and CDR2 sequences are ENHRY and SYGVKD. The CDR3 totals 15 residues. Unmatched junction bases numbered 5, after V lost 3 bases and J lost 2 bases. This CDR3 is CAISEGGGSQETQYF. As DNA, the CDR3 is TGTGCCATCAGTGAAGGCGGGGGGTCTCAAGAGACCCAGTACTTC.

This clone occurred once. J is TRBJ1-1 and V is TRBV4-2; D is uncertain. The CDR3 runs to 13 residues. Germline lookup yields CDR1 LGHNA and CDR2 YNFKEQ. V lost 4 bases and J lost 10, with 16 bases in between. The CDR3 nucleotides read TGTGCCAGCAGCCCCGGGGAGGCCGATCTAGCTTTCTTT. It specifies CASSPGEADLAFF.

The rearrangement uses TRBV5-4 and TRBJ2-7; perhaps TRBD2 as D (5 bases). The CDR3 runs 15 residues. The V gene's germline CDR1 is SGHNT and CDR2 YYREEE (reference sequence). Trimming pared 1 base from V and 0 bases from J, leaving 11 bases between. DNA for the CDR3: TGTGCCAGCAGCTTGCCGGGGTCCCTCTCCTACGAGCAGTACTTC. Translation: CASSLPGSLSYEQYF.

This clone was counted between two and nine times. The chain links TRBV5-6 to TRBJ2-1; D perhaps matches TRBD2 (5 bases). Germline V lookup: CDR1 SGHDT, CDR2 YYEEEE. The length of the CDR3 is 15 residues. Deletions cut 4 bases from V and 5 bases from J, with 16 bases between. This CDR3 is CASSLQAAYDNEQFF. DNA of the CDR3: TGTGCCAGCAGCCTACAAGCGGCATACGACAATGAGCAGTTCTTC.

The rearrangement joins TRBV6-1 to TRBJ2-2; 10 positions agree with TRBD2. Germline V CDR1 and CDR2: MNHNS, SASEGT. Losses at the gene ends were 4 bases for V and 3 bases for J; bases not matched to a gene: 5. CDR3 length: 16 amino acids. In DNA, the CDR3 is TGTGCCAGCAGTGTACTAGCGGGGACAGACACCGGGGAGCTGTTTTTT. Its translation: CASSVLAGTDTGELFF.

This chain links TRBV11-2 with TRBJ1-1, with no clear D. CDR3 length: 13 amino acids. Deletions cut 3 bases from V and 7 bases from J, with 12 bases between. CDR1 is SGHAT, CDR2 FQNNGV, per germline. DNA of the CDR3: TGTGCCAGCAGCTTCTTGACAAGTGGTGAAGCTTTCTTT. Protein sequence: CASSFLTSGEAFF.

The chain joins TRBV27 to TRBJ1-2, with D maybe TRBD1 (6 bases). Germline V gene sequence: CDR1 MNHEY, CDR2 SMNVEV (reference sequence). V lost 5 bases to trimming and J lost 4 bases, with 17 bases between them. The CDR3 length is 15 residues. CDR3: CASSPSQGWGYGYTF. The DNA of the CDR3 is TGTGCCAGCAGTCCCTCGCAGGGGTGGGGCTATGGCTACACCTTC.

In regard to this clone: In the same sample, other DNA sequences code for this CDR3. The chain carries TRBV7-9 and TRBJ2-5, with D perhaps TRBD2 (5 bases). Trimming cost V 1 base and J 1 base, with 10 bases left between them. From germline, CDR1 is SEHNR and CDR2 FQNEAQ (reference sequence). The CDR3 covers 15 residues. This chain's CDR3 is CASSLGGGPQETQYF. The CDR3 region has the DNA TGTGCCAGCAGCTTAGGCGGCGGGCCCCAAGAGACCCAGTACTTC.

The chain carries TRBV29-1 and TRBJ2-7; the D gene is possibly TRBD1 (6 bases). Germline CDR1 reads SQVTM; CDR2 reads ANQGSEA. V lost 5 bases, J lost 2 bases, and 16 bases lay in between. The CDR3 spans 14 residues. The CDR3 DNA reads as TGCAGCGTTATTCCATCAGGGGCGGCCTACGAGCAGTACTTC. This codes for CSVIPSGAAYEQYF.

The chain uses TRBV6-1 and TRBJ2-7; TRBD1 matches 9 bases. The CDR3 extends over 18 amino acids. Per germline, CDR1 MNHNS and CDR2 SASEGT. The V and J ends lost 0 bases and 3 bases, in that order; junction bases with no gene match: 12. The CDR3 DNA reads as TGTGCCAGCAGTGAAGCGCAACAGGGGGCGGCCTTCTTCTACGAGCAGTACTTC. Translation: CASSEAQQGAAFFYEQYF.

V usage is TRBV7-9 and J usage is TRBJ2-5; perhaps TRBD1 as D (6 bases). The ends were cut back, 3 bases at V and 2 bases at J, with 19 bases in the middle. CDR3 size: 17 residues. Germline-derived CDR1 and CDR2 are SEHNR and FQNEAQ (reference sequence). CDR3 region: CASSLGIRGASQETQYF. CDR3 coding DNA: TGTGCCAGCAGCTTGGGCATCAGGGGCGCATCTCAAGAGACCCAGTACTTC.

The chain uses TRBV29-1 and TRBJ2-7; 12 bases map to TRBD2. The CDR3 loop spans 16 amino acids. From germline, CDR1 is SQVTM and CDR2 ANQGSEA. J gave up 2 bases and V 1 base, and 6 bases lay outside the gene matches. The CDR3 coding sequence is TGCAGCGTTGAAGCCAGCACTAGCGGGGGGCCCTACGAGCAGTACTTC. Translating gives CSVEASTSGGPYEQYF.

The chain couples TRBV9 to TRBJ1-2; no clear D gene. The germline gives CDR1 SGDLS, CDR2 YYNGEE. V dropped 0 bases and J dropped 1 base, with 4 bases sitting between them. The CDR3 covers 13 residues. CDR3 amino acids: CASSVDSNYGYTF. The CDR3 coding sequence is TGTGCCAGCAGCGTAGACAGTAACTATGGCTACACCTTC.

The V and J genes are TRBV7-9 and TRBJ1-3; D might be TRBD1 (6 bases). The CDR3 spans 16 residues. Germline V CDR1 and CDR2: SEHNR, FQNEAQ (reference sequence). Trimming stripped 4 bases from V and 0 bases from J, with 13 bases between. The CDR3 bases are TGTGCCAGCAGCTCGACAGGACAAAGCTCTGGAAACACCATATATTTT. Translation: CASSSTGQSSGNTIYF.

This clone was observed a handful of times. The CDR3 DNA sequence: TGTGCCAGTAGCCCCCAAGCGGAGCTTAGCAATCAGCCCCAGCATTTT. As protein: CASSPQAELSNQPQHF. The rearrangement links TRBV19 to TRBJ1-5; the D is unclear. Germline V gives CDR1 LNHDA, CDR2 SQIVND (reference sequence). This CDR3 comprises 16 residues. V was shortened by 6 bases and J by 0 bases, with 15 bases between the two germline ends.

The rearrangement joins TRBV2 to TRBJ2-1, with 9 bases lining up with TRBD2. V lost 8 bases and J lost 0; bases outside the gene matches: 8. This CDR3 region has 16 residues. The germline CDR1 and CDR2 sequences are SNHLY and FYNNEI. CDR3 amino acids: CASWASGVSSYNEQFF. CDR3 nucleotides: TGTGCCAGCTGGGCTAGCGGGGTGAGCTCCTACAATGAGCAGTTCTTC.

The chain joins TRBV29-1 to TRBJ1-1; 9 nucleotides agree with TRBD1. Looked up from germline, CDR1 is SQVTM and CDR2 is ANQGSEA. The ends lost 7 bases at V and 5 bases at J; junction bases unmatched: 8. The CDR3 covers 13 residues. CDR3: CSARDRAWTEAFF. The CDR3 DNA sequence: TGCAGCGCTCGGGACAGGGCTTGGACTGAAGCTTTCTTT.

This chain connects TRBV4-1 to TRBJ1-1; 7 bases align to TRBD1. CDR3 length equals 13 residues. Trimming at V came to 4 bases and at J to 6 bases, leaving 5 bases not matched to a gene. Germline lookup yields CDR1 MGHRA and CDR2 YSYEKL. Here the CDR3 reads CASSLRDSAEAFF. As DNA, the CDR3 is TGCGCCAGCAGCCTCCGGGACAGCGCTGAAGCTTTCTTT.

Here the CDR3 DNA reads TGTGCCTGGAGTGTATTGTTCGGGACAGTGAACACTGAAGCTTTCTTT. Translation: CAWSVLFGTVNTEAFF. The chain has TRBV30 and TRBJ1-1; 7 positions match TRBD1. V was pared by 0 bases and J by 0 bases, with 7 bases of the junction left unmatched. CDR3 size: 16 residues. Germline loops: CDR1 GTSNPN, CDR2 SVGIG (reference sequence). Full variable domain (remainder filled in from reference TRBV30 and TRBJ1-1): SQTIHQWPATLVQPVGSPLSLECTVEGTSNPNLYWYRQAAGRGLQLLFYSVGIGQISSEVPQNLSASRPQDRQFILSSKKLLLSDSGFYLCAWSVLFGTVNTEAFFGQGTRLTVV.

This chain joins TRBV2 and TRBJ2-1; D remains ambiguous. The CDR3 spans 14 residues. With 10 bases removed from V and 4 bases from J, the gap between germline ends came to 17 bases. Per the germline V gene, CDR1 is SNHLY and CDR2 is FYNNEI. CDR3 amino acids: CATSTITDYNEQFF. CDR3 bases: TGTGCCACCTCAACCATTACAGATTACAATGAGCAGTTCTTC.

This chain connects TRBV4-1 to TRBJ1-5, with 9 nucleotides matching TRBD1. CDR3 length equals 15 residues. Germline V gene lookup returns CDR1 MGHRA and CDR2 YSYEKL. J lost 5 bases, V lost 1 base, and 3 bases had no gene match. CDR3 sequence: CASSQAGTGHQPQHF. In DNA, the CDR3 is TGCGCCAGCAGCCAAGCCGGGACAGGGCATCAGCCCCAGCATTTT.

V and J are TRBV28 and TRBJ2-7; 9 bases fit TRBD1. This CDR3 spans 15 amino acids. After removal of 6 bases from V and 3 bases from J, the junction contained 9 bases not matched to a gene. CDR1 MDHEN and CDR2 SYDVKM come from the germline V gene. The CDR3 sequence: CASRTATGQGYEQYF. The CDR3 bases are TGTGCCAGCAGGACCGCAACGGGACAGGGCTACGAGCAGTACTTC.